Sequencing of this T cell receptor beta chain was carried out in a study of blood T cell repertoires in COVID-19. Study information: The analysed material was cDNA or gDNA that came from T cells, B-cell-depleted T cells, or PBMCs.

The V gene's germline CDR1 is GTSNPN and CDR2 SVGIG (reference sequence). The CDR3 length is 13 residues. Trimming removed 4 bases from V and 5 bases from J, with 14 bases in between. Assay: immunoSEQ multiplex PCR; the TCRdb copy retains only in-frame clones and omits some. The sample includes some 250,000 clones, 88% of them seen just once. The chain links TRBV30 to TRBJ1-1; unclear D gene. This clonotype was obtained from a woman aged 35 to 49 who had recovered from COVID-19. Sequencing input: peripheral blood. The CDR3 sequence is CAWILQVRTEAFF. The CDR3 nucleotides are TGTGCCTGGATCCTCCAGGTCAGGACTGAAGCTTTCTTT.